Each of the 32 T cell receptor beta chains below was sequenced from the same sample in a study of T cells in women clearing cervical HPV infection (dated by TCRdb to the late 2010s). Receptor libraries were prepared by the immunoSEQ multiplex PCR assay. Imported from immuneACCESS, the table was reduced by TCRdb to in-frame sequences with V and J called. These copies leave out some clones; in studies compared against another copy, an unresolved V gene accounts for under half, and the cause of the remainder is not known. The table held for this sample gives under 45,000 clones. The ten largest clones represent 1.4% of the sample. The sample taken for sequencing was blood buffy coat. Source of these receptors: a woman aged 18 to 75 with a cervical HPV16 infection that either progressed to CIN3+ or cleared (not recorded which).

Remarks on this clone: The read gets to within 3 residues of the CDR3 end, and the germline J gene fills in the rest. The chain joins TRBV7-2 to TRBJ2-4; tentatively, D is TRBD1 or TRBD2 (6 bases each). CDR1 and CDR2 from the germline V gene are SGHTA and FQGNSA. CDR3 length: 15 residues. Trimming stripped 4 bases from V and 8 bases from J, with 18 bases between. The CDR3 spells CASSWAGQPGDIQYF. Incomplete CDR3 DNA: TGTGCCAGCAGCTGGGCGGGACAACCAGGGGACATT.

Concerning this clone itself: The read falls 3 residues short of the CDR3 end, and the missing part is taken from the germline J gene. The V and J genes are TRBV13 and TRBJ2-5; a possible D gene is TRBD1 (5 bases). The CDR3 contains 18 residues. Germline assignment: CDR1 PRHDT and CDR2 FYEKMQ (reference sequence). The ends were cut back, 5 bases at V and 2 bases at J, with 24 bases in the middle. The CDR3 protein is CASSRRLIQAFSQETQYF. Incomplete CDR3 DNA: TGTGCCAGCAGCCGACGACTTATACAGGCCTTCTCACAAGAGACC.

The CDR3 bases that were read are TGTGCCAGTAGACAGACGGGGGGAGATACG. Translating gives CASRQTGGDT. The complete CDR3 sequence is CASRQTGGDTQYF. The rearrangement joins TRBV19 to TRBJ2-3; 7 positions agree with TRBD2. The CDR3 is cut off 3 residues early in the read; its end comes from the germline J gene. V lost 6 bases to trimming and J lost 5 bases; unmatched junction nucleotides: 5. Germline CDR1 and CDR2: LNHDA and SQIVND (reference sequence). The CDR3 has 13 residues.

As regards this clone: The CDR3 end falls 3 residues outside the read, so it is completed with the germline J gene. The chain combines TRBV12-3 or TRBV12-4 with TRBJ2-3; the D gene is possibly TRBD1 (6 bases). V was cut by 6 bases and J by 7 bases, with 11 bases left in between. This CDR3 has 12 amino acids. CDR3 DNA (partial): TGTGCCAGCAGCATAGGGACAAATACG. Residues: CASSIGTNT. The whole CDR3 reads CASSIGTNTQYF.

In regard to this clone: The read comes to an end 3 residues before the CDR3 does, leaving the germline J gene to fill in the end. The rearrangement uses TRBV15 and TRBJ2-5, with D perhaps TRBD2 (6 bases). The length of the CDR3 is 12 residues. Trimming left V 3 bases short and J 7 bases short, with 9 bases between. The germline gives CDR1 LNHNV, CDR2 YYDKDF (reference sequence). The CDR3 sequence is CATSSQAGTQYF. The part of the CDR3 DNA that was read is TGTGCCACCAGCAGCCAAGCGGGGACC.

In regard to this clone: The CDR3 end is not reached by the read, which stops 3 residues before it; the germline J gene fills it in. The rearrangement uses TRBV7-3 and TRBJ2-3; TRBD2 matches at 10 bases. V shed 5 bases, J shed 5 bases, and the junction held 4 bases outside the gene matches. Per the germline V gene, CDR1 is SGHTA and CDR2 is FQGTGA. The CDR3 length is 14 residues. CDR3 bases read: TGTGCCAGCAGCCAGCTAGCGGGAGTAGATACG. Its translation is CASSQLAGVDT. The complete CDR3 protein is CASSQLAGVDTQYF. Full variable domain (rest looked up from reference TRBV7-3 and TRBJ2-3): GAGVSQTPSNKVTEKGKYVELRCDPISGHTALYWYRQSLGQGPEFLIYFQGTGAADDSGLPNDRFFAVRPEGSVSTLKIQRTERGDSAVYLCASSQLAGVDTQYFGPGTRLTVL.

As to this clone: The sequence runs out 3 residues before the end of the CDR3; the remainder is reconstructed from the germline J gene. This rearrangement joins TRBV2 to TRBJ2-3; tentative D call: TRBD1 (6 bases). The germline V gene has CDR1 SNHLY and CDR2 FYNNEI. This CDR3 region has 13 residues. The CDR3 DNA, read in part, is TGTGCCAGCAGCCTACAGGGTGGAGAGACG. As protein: CASSLQGGET. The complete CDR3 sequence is CASSLQGGETQYF.

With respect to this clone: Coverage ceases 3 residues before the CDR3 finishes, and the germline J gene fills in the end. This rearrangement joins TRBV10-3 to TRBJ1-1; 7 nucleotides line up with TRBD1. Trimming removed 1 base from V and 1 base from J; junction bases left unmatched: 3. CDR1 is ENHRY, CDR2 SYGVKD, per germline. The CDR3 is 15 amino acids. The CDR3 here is CAISELTGTNTEAFF. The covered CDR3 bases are TGTGCCATCAGTGAGTTGACAGGGACGAACACTGAA.

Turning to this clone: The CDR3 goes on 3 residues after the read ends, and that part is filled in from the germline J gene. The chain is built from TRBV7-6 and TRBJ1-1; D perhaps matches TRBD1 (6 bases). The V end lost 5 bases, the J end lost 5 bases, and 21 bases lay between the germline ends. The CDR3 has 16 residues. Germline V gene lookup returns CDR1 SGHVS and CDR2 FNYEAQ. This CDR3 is CASSAKLQGLSTEAFF. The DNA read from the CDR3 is TGTGCCAGCAGCGCGAAACTACAGGGTTTGAGTACTGAA.

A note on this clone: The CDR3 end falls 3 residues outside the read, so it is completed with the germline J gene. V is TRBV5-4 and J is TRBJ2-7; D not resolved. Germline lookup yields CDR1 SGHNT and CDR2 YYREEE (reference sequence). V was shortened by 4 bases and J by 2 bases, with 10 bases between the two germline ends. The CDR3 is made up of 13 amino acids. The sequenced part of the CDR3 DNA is TGTGCCAGCAGCCCCCGGCAGGCCTACGAG. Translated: CASSPRQAYE. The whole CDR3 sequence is CASSPRQAYEQYF.

The part of the CDR3 DNA that was read is TGCGCCAGCAGCCTAGGACAGGGGAAGGATACG. This codes for CASSLGQGKDT. The entire CDR3 sequence reads CASSLGQGKDTQYF. The gene calls are TRBV5-1 and TRBJ2-3; 9 positions match TRBD1. The read gets to within 3 residues of the CDR3 end, and the germline J gene fills in the rest. Germline V gives CDR1 SGHRS, CDR2 YFSETQ. This CDR3 has 14 amino acids. With 4 bases clipped from V and 6 bases from J, the junction kept 6 bases outside the gene matches.

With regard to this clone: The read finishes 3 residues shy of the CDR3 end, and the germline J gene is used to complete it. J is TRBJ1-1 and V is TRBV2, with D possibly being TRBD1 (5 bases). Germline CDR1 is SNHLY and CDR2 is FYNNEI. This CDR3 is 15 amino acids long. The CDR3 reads CASSVRISGTTWAFF. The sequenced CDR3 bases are TGTGCCAGCAGTGTAAGGATTAGCGGGACCACATGG.

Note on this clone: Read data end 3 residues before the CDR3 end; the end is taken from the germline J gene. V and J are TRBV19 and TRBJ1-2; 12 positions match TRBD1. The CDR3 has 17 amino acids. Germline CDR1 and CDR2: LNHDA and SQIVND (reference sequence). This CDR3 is CASSGQGAPGGNQPYTF. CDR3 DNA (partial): TGTGCCAGCTCGGGACAGGGGGCCCCTGGGGGCAATCAGCCC.

This chain's CDR3 is CASSLRGEAYNSPLHF. The DNA read from the CDR3 is TGTGCCAGCAGCTTACGCGGGGAAGCCTATAATTCACCC. This chain uses TRBV7-6 with TRBJ1-6, with D uncertain. The read gets to within 3 residues of the CDR3 end, and the germline J gene fills in the rest. The CDR3 consists of 16 residues. The V and J ends lost 2 bases and 2 bases respectively, with 10 bases between them. From germline, CDR1 is SGHVS and CDR2 FNYEAQ.

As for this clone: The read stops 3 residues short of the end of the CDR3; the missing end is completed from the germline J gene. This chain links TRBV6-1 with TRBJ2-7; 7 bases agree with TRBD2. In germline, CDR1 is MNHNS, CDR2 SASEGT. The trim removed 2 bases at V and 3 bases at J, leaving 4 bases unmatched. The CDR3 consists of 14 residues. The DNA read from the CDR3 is TGTGCCAGCAGTGAACGGGGGGACCTCTACGAG. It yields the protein CASSERGDLYE. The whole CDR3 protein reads CASSERGDLYEQYF.

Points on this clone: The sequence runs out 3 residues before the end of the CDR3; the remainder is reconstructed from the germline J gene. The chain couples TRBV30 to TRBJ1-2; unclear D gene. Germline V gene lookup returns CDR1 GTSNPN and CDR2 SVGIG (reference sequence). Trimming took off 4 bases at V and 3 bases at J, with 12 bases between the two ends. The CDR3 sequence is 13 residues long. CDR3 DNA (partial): TGTGCCTGGAAATCCGGCGGATACTATGGC. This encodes CAWKSGGYYG. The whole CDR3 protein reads CAWKSGGYYGYTF.

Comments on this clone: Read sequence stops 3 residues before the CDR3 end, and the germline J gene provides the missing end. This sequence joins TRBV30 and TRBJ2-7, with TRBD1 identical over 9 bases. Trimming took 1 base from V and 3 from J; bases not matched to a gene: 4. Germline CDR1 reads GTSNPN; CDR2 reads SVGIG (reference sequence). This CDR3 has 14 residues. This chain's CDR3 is CAWSALTGGYEQYF. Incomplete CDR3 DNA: TGTGCCTGGAGTGCCCTGACAGGGGGCTACGAG.

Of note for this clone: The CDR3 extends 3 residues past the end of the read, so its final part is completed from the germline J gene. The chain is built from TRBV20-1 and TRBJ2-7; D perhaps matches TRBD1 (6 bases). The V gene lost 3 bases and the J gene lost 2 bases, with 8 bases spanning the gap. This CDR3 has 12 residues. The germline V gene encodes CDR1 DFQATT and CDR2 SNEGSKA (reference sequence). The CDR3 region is CSARTGAYEQYF. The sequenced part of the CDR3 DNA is TGCAGTGCTAGGACAGGAGCCTACGAG.

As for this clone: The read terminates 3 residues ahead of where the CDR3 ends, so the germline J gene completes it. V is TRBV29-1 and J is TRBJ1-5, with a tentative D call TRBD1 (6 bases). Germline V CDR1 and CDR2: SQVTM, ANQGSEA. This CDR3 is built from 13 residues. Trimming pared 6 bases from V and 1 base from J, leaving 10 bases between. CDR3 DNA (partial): TGCAGCGTAGCTAGGGGGAGCAATCAGCCC. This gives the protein CSVARGSNQP. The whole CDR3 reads CSVARGSNQPQHF.

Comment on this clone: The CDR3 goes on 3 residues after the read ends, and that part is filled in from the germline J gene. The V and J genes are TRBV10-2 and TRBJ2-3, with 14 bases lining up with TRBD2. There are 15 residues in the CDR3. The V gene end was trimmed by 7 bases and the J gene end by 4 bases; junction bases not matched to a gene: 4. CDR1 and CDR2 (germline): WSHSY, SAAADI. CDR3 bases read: TGCGCCAGCACCGCGACTAGCGGGAGGGCAGATACG. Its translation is CASTATSGRADT. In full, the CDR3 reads CASTATSGRADTQYF.

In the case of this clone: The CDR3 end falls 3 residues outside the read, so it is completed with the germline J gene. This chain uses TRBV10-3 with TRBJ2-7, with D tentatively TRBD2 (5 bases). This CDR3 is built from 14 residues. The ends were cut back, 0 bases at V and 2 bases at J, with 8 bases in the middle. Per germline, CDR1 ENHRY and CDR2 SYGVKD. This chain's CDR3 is CAISESAGAYEQYF. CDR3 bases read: TGTGCCATCAGTGAGTCCGCCGGGGCCTACGAG.

The CDR3 sequence is CASTTGDRGAGELFF. The sequenced part of the CDR3 DNA is TGTGCCAGTACAACAGGGGACCGGGGTGCCGGGGAG. The chain is built from TRBV7-8 and TRBJ2-2; TRBD1 aligns across 7 bases. The read falls 3 residues short of the CDR3 end, and the missing part is taken from the germline J gene. With 9 bases clipped from V and 6 bases from J, the junction kept 13 bases outside the gene matches. This CDR3 spans 15 amino acids. Germline CDR1 and CDR2: SGHVS and FQNEAQ.

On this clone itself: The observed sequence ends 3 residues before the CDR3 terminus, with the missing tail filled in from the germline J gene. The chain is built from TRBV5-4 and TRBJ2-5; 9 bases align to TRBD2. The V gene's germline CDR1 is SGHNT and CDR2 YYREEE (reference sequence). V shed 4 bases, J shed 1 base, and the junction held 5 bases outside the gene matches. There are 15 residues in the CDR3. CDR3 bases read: TGTGCCAGCAGCCTATCGACTAGCGGCCAAGAGACC. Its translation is CASSLSTSGQET. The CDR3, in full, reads CASSLSTSGQETQYF. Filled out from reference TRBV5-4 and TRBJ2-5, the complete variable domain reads ETGVTQSPTHLIKTRGQQVTLRCSSQSGHNTVSWYQQALGQGPQFIFQYYREEENGRGNFPPRFSGLQFPNYSSELNVNALELDDSALYLCASSLSTSGQETQYFGPGTRLLVL.

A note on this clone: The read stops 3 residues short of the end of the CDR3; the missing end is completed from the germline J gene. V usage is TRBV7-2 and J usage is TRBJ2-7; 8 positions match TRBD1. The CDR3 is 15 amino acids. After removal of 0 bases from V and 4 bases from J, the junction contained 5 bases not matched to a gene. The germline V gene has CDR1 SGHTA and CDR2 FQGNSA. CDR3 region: CASSLARQGPYEQYF. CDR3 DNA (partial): TGTGCCAGCAGCTTAGCACGACAGGGGCCTTACGAG.

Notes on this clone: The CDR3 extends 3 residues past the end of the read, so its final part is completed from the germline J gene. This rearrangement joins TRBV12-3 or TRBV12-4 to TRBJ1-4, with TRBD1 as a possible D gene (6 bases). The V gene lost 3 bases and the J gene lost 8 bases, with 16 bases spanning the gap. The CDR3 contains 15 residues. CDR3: CASSFGGGGREKLFF. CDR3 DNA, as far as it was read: TGTGCCAGCAGTTTTGGGGGAGGGGGTAGGGAAAAA.

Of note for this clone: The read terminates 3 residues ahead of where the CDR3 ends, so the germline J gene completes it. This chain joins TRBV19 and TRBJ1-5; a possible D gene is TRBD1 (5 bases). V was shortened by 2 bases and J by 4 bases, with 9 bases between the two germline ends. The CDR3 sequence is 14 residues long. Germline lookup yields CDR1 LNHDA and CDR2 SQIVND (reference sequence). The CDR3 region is CASSIPGSNQPQHF. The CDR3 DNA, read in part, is TGTGCCAGTAGTATACCAGGGAGTAATCAGCCC. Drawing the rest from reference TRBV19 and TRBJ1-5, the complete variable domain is DGGITQSPKYLFRKEGQNVTLSCEQNLNHDAMYWYRQDPGQGLRLIYYSQIVNDFQKGDIAEGYSVSREKKESFPLTVTSAQKNPTAFYLCASSIPGSNQPQHFGDGTRLSIL.

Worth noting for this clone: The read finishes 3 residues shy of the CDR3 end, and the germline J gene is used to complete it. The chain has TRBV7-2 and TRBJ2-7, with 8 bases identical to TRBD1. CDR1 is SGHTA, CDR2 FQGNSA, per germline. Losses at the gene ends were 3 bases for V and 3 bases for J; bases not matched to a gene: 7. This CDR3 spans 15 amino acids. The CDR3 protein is CASSFAGTGRYEQYF. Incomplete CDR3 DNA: TGTGCCAGCAGCTTCGCCGGGACAGGTCGCTACGAG.

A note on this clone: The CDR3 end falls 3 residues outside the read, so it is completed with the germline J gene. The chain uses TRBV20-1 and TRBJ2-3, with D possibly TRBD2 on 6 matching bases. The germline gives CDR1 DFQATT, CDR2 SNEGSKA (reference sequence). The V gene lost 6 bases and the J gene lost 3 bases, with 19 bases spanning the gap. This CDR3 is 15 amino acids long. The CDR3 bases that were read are TGCAGTGCCCCAAAACTGGGGGGTATAACAGATACG. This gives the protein CSAPKLGGITDT. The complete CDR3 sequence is CSAPKLGGITDTQYF.

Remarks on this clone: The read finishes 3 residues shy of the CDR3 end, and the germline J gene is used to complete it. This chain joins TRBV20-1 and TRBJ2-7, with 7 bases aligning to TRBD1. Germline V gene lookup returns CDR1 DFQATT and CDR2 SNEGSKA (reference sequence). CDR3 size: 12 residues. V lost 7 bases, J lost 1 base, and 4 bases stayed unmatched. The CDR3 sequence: CSVRTGSYEQYF. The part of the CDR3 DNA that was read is TGCAGTGTTCGGACAGGATCCTACGAG.

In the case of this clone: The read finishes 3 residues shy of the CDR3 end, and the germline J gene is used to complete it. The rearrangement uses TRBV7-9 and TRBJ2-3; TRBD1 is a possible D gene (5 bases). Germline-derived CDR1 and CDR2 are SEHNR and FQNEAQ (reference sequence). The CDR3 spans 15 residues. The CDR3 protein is CASSSQGLRVETQYF. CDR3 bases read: TGTGCCAGCAGCTCCCAGGGCCTAAGGGTAGAGACG.

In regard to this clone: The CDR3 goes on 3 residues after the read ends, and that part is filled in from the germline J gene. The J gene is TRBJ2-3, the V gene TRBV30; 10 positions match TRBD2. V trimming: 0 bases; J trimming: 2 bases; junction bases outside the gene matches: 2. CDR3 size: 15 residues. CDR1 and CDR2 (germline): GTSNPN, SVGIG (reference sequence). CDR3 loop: CAWSVGTSATDTQYF. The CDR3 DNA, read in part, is TGTGCCTGGAGTGTAGGGACTAGCGCCACAGATACG. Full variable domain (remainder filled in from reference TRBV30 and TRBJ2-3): SQTIHQWPATLVQPVGSPLSLECTVEGTSNPNLYWYRQAAGRGLQLLFYSVGIGQISSEVPQNLSASRPQDRQFILSSKKLLLSDSGFYLCAWSVGTSATDTQYFGPGTRLTVL.

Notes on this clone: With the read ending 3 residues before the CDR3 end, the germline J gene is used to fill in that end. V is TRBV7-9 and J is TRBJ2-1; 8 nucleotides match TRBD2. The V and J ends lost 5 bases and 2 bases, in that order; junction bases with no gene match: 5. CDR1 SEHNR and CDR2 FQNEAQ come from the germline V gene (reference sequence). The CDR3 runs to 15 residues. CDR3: CASSGSGTPYNEQFF. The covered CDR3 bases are TGTGCCAGCAGCGGTAGCGGGACCCCCTACAATGAG.